This T cell receptor beta chain was recorded in a study of T cells in Graves' hyperthyroidism and ophthalmopathy. Broader study findings: Most clonotypes that expanded in the thyroid above 0.001 also showed up in blood. Model output signaled ophthalmopathy a median approximately 6 months ahead of onset.

Of note for this clonotype: Its cognate antigen is unknown.

Diagnostic decisions used clinical symptoms, serum thyroxine and TRAb, thyroid ultrasound and orbital computed tomography. The source material, RNA transcripts, was used to amplify TCR beta CDR3 regions. HTBI primers were the set used in a first-round RT-PCR of the TCR CDR3. MiXCR, applied by TCRdb to the multiplex PCR reads, yields one record per CDR3 protein. The sample lists fewer than 550,000 distinct CDR3 sequences; 15% to 17% were seen once. The CDR3 has 15 residues. Trimming removed 2 bases from V and 3 bases from J, with 15 bases in between. Germline V gene data show CDR1 as GTSNPN and CDR2 as SVGIG (reference sequence).

The source is a young woman with Graves' hyperthyroidism. The gene calls are TRBV30 and TRBJ2-3; D is perhaps TRBD2 (5 bases). Sequencing input: blood. The CDR3 is CAWSTAKRATDTQYF. The CDR3 nucleotides are TGTGCCTGGAGTACTGCTAAGAGGGCAACAGATACGCAGTATTTT.